A selection of T cell receptor beta chains follows, all from one sample in a study of patients and donors after allogeneic stem cell transplantation. TCRdb used MiXCR to reprocess the RT-PCR reads, holding one entry per CDR3 protein. Of roughly 12,000 distinct CDR3 sequences in the sample, approximately 25% were seen once. Sample: blood, either unsorted or a sorted T cell fraction (not recorded which). The receptor source for this set is a human donor who was either an allogeneic HSCT recipient or a stem cell or donor lymphocyte infusion donor (not recorded which). It is not recorded whose cells these are; they may come from a transplant donor. CDR3s leave out the opening cysteine and the closing phenylalanine or tryptophan. Each record gives: V gene, J gene, CDR3 protein.

TRBV7-9	TRBJ1-1	ASSWGQGEAF
TRBV28	TRBJ1-1	ASSPQAGLGTEAF
TRBV11-2	TRBJ1-2	ASSPFPGTLPGYT
TRBV28	TRBJ1-1	ASNGRGLGEAF
TRBV6-2/TRBV6-3	TRBJ2-7	ASSHPPPGPHI
TRBV5-1	TRBJ2-2	ASSLGGKAGELF
TRBV5-1	TRBJ2-5	ASSFGTGDQETQY
TRBV12-3/TRBV12-4	TRBJ2-3	ASSLAWDRVKDTQY
TRBV5-1	TRBJ1-2	ASSLRTLNYGYT
TRBV6-5	TRBJ2-2	ASSPPDFLNTGELF
TRBV7-3	TRBJ2-1	ASSHRARDHEQF
TRBV7-9	TRBJ1-2	ASSLAVSGYT
TRBV28	TRBJ1-1	ASSPQGGGNTEAF
TRBV9	TRBJ2-5	ASSVGGQETQY
TRBV7-2	TRBJ1-5	ASSRGRNQPQH
TRBV9	TRBJ1-1	ASSSGGPEAF
TRBV27	TRBJ1-5	ASRGTGRNQPQH
TRBV12-3/TRBV12-4	TRBJ1-1	ASSRPGADEAF
TRBV15	TRBJ2-3	ATSRDQDTQY
TRBV18	TRBJ1-4	ASSPENEKLF
TRBV5-6	TRBJ2-4	ASSLQERKKNIQY
TRBV2	TRBJ2-1	ASIRDYSYNEQF
TRBV6-6	TRBJ1-6	ASSSIQGRSPLH
TRBV9	TRBJ2-1	ASSVEGNTGWGKQF
TRBV20-1	TRBJ1-5	SASLGGAGQPQH
TRBV5-1	TRBJ2-7	ASSLGLGLEQY
TRBV29-1	TRBJ1-1	SVKGGGNTEAF
TRBV11-2	TRBJ1-1	ASSLRPGNTEAF
TRBV3-1	TRBJ1-2	ASSRTGTAGYT